The entry below gives a single T cell receptor beta chain sequence along with its context. Its antigen is still unknown. This CDR3 comprises 15 residues. V dropped 5 bases and J dropped 5; count of bases not matched to a gene: 9. Looked up from germline, CDR1 is LNHDA and CDR2 is SQIVND (reference sequence). The PCR was carried out with 60 Vbeta primers and 13 Jbeta primers. Methods used by the authors: A follow-up analysis tallied tens of millions of unique TCR beta chains, roughly 11 million shared. Assay used: immunoSEQ multiplex PCR; TCRdb lists only in-frame clones, some missing. The D gene and trimming were derived from the DNA, and the V and J assignments and clone size from that table. The data contain about 160,000 clones, 75% to 90% of them seen just once; the ten biggest clones take up under 6%. This sample was taken from a study of cytomegalovirus exposure and HLA in healthy donors. Study-wide points: Analyses of presence and absence presupposed an approximately uniform sequencing depth across donors. Researchers reported that a few CMV-associated chains were confirmed in vitro as CMV antigen-specific. A later analysis found most CMV-associated TCR beta chains apparently HLA-restricted.

The sequence was collected from a woman aged 45-59 years in good health and CMV-seropositive. The specimen sequenced was PBMCs. The chain links TRBV19 to TRBJ2-3, with TRBD2 identical over 8 bases. The CDR3 spells CASSPILAGLDTQYF. CDR3 bases: TGTGCCAGTAGTCCCATATTAGCGGGGCTAGATACGCAGTATTTT.